These T cell receptor beta chains were read from a single sample in a study of T cell repertoires in cytomegalovirus infection. TCRdb passed the reads through MiXCR, listing each CDR3 protein once. The table lists fewer than 350,000 distinct CDR3 sequences, more than 8% of them singletons. Sequenced sample: PBMCs. Receptors were obtained from a human donor in good health (CMV status not recorded). Some clones in this sample may be carry-over from other donors' samples. Both conserved end residues are trimmed from each CDR3. Each record gives: V gene, J gene, clone size, CDR3 protein. Part of the rows lack a size; the others show once, few, many or a class for expanded clones.

v_gene: TRBV24-1
j_gene: TRBJ2-1
abundance: many
CDR3aa: ATSDVGRSIYNEQF

v_gene: TRBV19
j_gene: TRBJ2-7
abundance: many
CDR3aa: ASSISGREQY

v_gene: TRBV15
j_gene: TRBJ2-1
abundance: many
CDR3aa: ATSREAAESPYNEQF

v_gene: TRBV12-3/TRBV12-4
j_gene: TRBJ2-4
abundance: many
CDR3aa: ASSLDGGGIQY

v_gene: TRBV7-4
j_gene: TRBJ2-7
abundance: .
CDR3aa: ASSPYGAQSHEQY

v_gene: TRBV12-3/TRBV12-4
j_gene: TRBJ2-5
abundance: many
CDR3aa: ASSGSSRETQY

v_gene: TRBV19
j_gene: TRBJ1-1
abundance: few
CDR3aa: ASSSGGWAEAF

v_gene: TRBV7-2
j_gene: TRBJ1-1
abundance: many
CDR3aa: ASSLAKVENTEAF

v_gene: TRBV7-2
j_gene: TRBJ2-7
abundance: many
CDR3aa: ASSFPSAVYEQY

v_gene: TRBV2
j_gene: TRBJ2-1
abundance: many
CDR3aa: ASSEVGTGRYNEQF

v_gene: TRBV4-2
j_gene: TRBJ1-1
abundance: few
CDR3aa: ASSQDGAEAF

v_gene: TRBV5-6
j_gene: TRBJ2-2
abundance: few
CDR3aa: ASTPDLTGELF

v_gene: TRBV14
j_gene: TRBJ2-1
abundance: .
CDR3aa: ASSPQGRTSYNEQF

v_gene: TRBV7-2
j_gene: TRBJ1-5
abundance: many
CDR3aa: ASSFRDQPQH

v_gene: TRBV28
j_gene: TRBJ1-2
abundance: many
CDR3aa: ASSLAPYGYT

v_gene: TRBV27
j_gene: TRBJ2-1
abundance: few
CDR3aa: ASSPVGTVYNEQF

v_gene: TRBV5-6
j_gene: TRBJ1-1
abundance: .
CDR3aa: ASSRTGLREAF

v_gene: TRBV27
j_gene: TRBJ1-5
abundance: .
CDR3aa: ASSSPGATQPQH

v_gene: TRBV11-1
j_gene: TRBJ1-1
abundance: few
CDR3aa: ASSRQGEAF

v_gene: TRBV7-2
j_gene: TRBJ2-5
abundance: many
CDR3aa: ASSLEVAQETQY

v_gene: TRBV29-1
j_gene: TRBJ1-1
abundance: .
CDR3aa: SVLLGVNTEAF

v_gene: TRBV12-3/TRBV12-4
j_gene: TRBJ1-1
abundance: few
CDR3aa: ASSPERYTEAF

v_gene: TRBV28
j_gene: TRBJ1-2
abundance: .
CDR3aa: ATDAGTYGYT

v_gene: TRBV12-3/TRBV12-4
j_gene: TRBJ2-3
abundance: few
CDR3aa: ASSSLGGTDTQY

v_gene: TRBV7-2
j_gene: TRBJ2-5
abundance: many
CDR3aa: ASRLELARLQETQY

v_gene: TRBV12-3/TRBV12-4
j_gene: TRBJ2-7
abundance: few
CDR3aa: ASSLLGVLQY

v_gene: TRBV20-1
j_gene: TRBJ2-3
abundance: .
CDR3aa: SARAGTVVPTDTQY